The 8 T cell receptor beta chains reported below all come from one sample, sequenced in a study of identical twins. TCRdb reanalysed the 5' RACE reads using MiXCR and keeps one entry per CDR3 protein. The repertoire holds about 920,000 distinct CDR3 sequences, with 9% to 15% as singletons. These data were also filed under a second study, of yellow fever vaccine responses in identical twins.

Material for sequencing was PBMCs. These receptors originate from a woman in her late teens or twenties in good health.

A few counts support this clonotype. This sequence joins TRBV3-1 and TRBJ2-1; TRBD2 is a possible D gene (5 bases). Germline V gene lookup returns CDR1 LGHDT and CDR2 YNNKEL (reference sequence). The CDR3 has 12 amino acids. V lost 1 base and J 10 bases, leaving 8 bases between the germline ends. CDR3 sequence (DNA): TGTGCCAGCAGCCAAGTGGCTAGCGAGCAGTTCTTC. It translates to CASSQVASEQFF.

CDR3 sequence (DNA): TGCGCCAGCAGCCAAGCGTATTACAATGAGCAGTTCTTC. Residues: CASSQAYYNEQFF. This sequence joins TRBV4-1 and TRBJ2-1; D gene ambiguous. This CDR3 contains 13 residues. Between the trimmed V and J ends, which lost 1 base and 4 bases, there was a span of 5 bases. CDR1 MGHRA and CDR2 YSYEKL come from the germline V gene.

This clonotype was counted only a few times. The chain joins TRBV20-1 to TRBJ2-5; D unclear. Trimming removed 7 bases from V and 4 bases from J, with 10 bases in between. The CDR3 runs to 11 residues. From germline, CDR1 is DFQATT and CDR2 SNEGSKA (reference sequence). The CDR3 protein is CSVTPGETQYF. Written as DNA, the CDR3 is TGCAGTGTGACGCCGGGAGAGACCCAGTACTTC.

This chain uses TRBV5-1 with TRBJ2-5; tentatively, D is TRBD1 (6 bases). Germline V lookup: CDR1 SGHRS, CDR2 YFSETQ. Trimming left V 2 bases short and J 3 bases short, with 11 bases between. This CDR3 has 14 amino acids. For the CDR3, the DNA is TGCGCCAGCAGCTTCGCGACAGGTGAAGAGACCCAGTACTTC. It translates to CASSFATGEETQYF.

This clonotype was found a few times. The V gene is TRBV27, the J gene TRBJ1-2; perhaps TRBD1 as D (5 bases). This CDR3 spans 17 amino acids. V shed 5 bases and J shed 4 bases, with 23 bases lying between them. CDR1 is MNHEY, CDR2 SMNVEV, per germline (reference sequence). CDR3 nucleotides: TGTGCCAGCAGTCCCAACCCCGGGACCTACCCCATCTATGGCTACACCTTC. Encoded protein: CASSPNPGTYPIYGYTF.

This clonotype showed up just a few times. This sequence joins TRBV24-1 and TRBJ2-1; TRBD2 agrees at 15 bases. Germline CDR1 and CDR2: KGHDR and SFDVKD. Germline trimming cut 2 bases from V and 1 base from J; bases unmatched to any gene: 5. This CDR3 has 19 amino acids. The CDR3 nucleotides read TGTGCCACCAGTGATTCCGGACTAGCGGGAGGGCCGTCCTACAATGAGCAGTTCTTC. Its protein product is CATSDSGLAGGPSYNEQFF.

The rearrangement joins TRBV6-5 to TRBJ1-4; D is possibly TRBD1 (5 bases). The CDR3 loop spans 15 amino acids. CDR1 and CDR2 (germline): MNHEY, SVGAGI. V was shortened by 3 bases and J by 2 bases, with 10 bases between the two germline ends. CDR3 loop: CASSYRGVTNEKLFF. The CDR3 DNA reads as TGTGCCAGCAGTTATCGGGGGGTGACTAATGAAAAACTGTTTTTT.

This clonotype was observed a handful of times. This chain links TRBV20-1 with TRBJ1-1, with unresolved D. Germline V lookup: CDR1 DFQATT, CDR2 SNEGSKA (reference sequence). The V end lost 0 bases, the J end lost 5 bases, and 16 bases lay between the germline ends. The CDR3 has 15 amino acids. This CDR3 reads CSARDTSSPYTEAFF. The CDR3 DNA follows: TGCAGTGCTAGAGATACTTCGTCGCCATATACTGAAGCTTTCTTT.